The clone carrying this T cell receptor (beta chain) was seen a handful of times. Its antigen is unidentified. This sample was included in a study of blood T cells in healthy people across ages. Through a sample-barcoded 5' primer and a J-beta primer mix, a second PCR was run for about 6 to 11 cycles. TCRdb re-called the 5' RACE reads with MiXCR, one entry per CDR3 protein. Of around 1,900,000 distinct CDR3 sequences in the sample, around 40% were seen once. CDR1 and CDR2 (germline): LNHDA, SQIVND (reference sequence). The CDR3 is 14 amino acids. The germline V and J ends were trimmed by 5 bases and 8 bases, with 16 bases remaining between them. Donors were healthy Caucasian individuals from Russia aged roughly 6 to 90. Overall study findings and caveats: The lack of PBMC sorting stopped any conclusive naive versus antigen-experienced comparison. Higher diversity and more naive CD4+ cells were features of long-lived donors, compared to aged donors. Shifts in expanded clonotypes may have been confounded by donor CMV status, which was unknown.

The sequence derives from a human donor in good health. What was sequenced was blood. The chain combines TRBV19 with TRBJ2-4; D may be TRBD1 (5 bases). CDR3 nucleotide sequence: TGTGCCAGTAGTGTCCAGGGTGAGTCGGACATTCAGTACTTC. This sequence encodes CASSVQGESDIQYF.